These 21 T cell receptor beta chains were sequenced from one sample in a study of CD8 T cells in ankylosing spondylitis. General study results and limits: Ankylosing spondylitis blood appeared to be characterized by a TCR beta motif of 7 to 9 highly homologous variants.

TCRdb reanalysed the 5' RACE reads using MiXCR and keeps one entry per CDR3 protein. The data contain around 770,000 distinct CDR3 sequences, 12% of them singletons. Their antigen targets remain unknown. Material for sequencing was blood, either unsorted or a sorted T cell fraction (not recorded which). The receptors derive from a male donor with ankylosing spondylitis.

This clonotype was recorded a few times. V usage is TRBV6-1 and J usage is TRBJ1-4; 10 nucleotides align to TRBD1. The trim removed 7 bases at V and 7 bases at J, leaving 15 bases unmatched. In germline, CDR1 is MNHNS, CDR2 SASEGT. This CDR3 spans 17 amino acids. The CDR3 loop is CASTKMTGGVISEKLFF. CDR3 DNA sequence: TGTGCCAGCACAAAAATGACAGGGGGCGTAATTAGTGAAAAACTGTTTTTT.

This CDR3 reads CASSSRTQDTDTQYF. DNA of the CDR3: TGTGCCAGCAGCTCTCGGACACAAGACACAGATACGCAGTATTTT. This chain joins TRBV7-2 and TRBJ2-3, with a weak D call TRBD1 (5 bases). Per the germline V gene, CDR1 is SGHTA and CDR2 is FQGNSA. V gave up 4 bases and J gave up 2 bases, with 13 bases separating them. This CDR3 is built from 15 residues.

As for this clonotype: A far larger clone is off by one base, so a read error is likely. This chain joins TRBV18 and TRBJ2-5; D not certain. Trimming took 1 base from V and 5 from J, leaving 2 bases between them. The CDR3 has 11 residues. In germline, CDR1 is KGHSH, CDR2 LQKENI. The CDR3 loop reads CASSPHETQYF. CDR3 coding DNA: TGTGCCAGCTCACCACACGAGACCCAGTACTTC.

The chain has TRBV20-1 and TRBJ2-7; TRBD1 is a possible D gene (6 bases). This CDR3 comprises 15 residues. V was cut by 4 bases and J by 2 bases, with 18 bases left in between. CDR1 and CDR2 from the germline V gene are DFQATT and SNEGSKA (reference sequence). The CDR3 DNA is TGCAGTGCTACCCGGACAGTGAAGCGGACCTACGAGCAGTACTTC. Protein: CSATRTVKRTYEQYF.

The chain recombines TRBV5-1 with TRBJ2-1; 10 bases agree with TRBD2. The CDR3 runs to 17 residues. J gave up 0 bases and V 1 base, and 4 bases lay outside the gene matches. Germline CDR1 SGHRS, CDR2 YFSETQ. The CDR3 DNA reads TGCGCCAGCAGCTTGCCTAGCGGGAGAATCTCCTACAATGAGCAGTTCTTC. Translated, it gives CASSLPSGRISYNEQFF.

There are a few counts of this clonotype. V usage is TRBV5-1 and J usage is TRBJ2-7; 8 nucleotides match TRBD2. V shed 1 base and J 4 bases; nucleotides not matched to a gene: 4. The CDR3 sequence is 14 residues long. Germline CDR1 reads SGHRS; CDR2 reads YFSETQ. For the CDR3, the DNA is TGCGCCAGCAGCTTGCGGCGGGAGGAGTACGAGCAGTACTTC. This encodes CASSLRREEYEQYF.

The chain employs TRBV5-1 and TRBJ2-7; D is ambiguous. Trimming removed 1 base from V and 5 bases from J, with 13 bases in between. Germline CDR1 is SGHRS and CDR2 is YFSETQ. CDR3 size: 14 residues. CDR3 region: CASSLPGMINEQYF. The DNA of the CDR3 is TGCGCCAGCAGCTTGCCTGGAATGATCAACGAGCAGTACTTC.

The chain has TRBV20-1 and TRBJ1-2; D uncertain. The CDR3 totals 13 residues. Germline V gene data show CDR1 as DFQATT and CDR2 as SNEGSKA (reference sequence). V lost 0 bases and J lost 2, with 7 bases in between. This CDR3 is CSARDPPNYGYTF. CDR3 DNA sequence: TGCAGTGCTAGAGATCCCCCCAACTATGGCTACACCTTC.

This clonotype was detected many times. The chain recombines TRBV29-1 with TRBJ2-1; D not resolved. The V gene's germline CDR1 is SQVTM and CDR2 ANQGSEA. V shed 6 bases and J shed 8 bases, with 17 bases lying between them. CDR3 length equals 13 residues. The CDR3 DNA sequence: TGCAGCGTCGAACGGACGGCGAGCGATGAGCAGTTCTTC. Translating it yields CSVERTASDEQFF.

The chain employs TRBV6-1 and TRBJ1-4; D may be TRBD1 (5 bases). Germline V gene lookup returns CDR1 MNHNS and CDR2 SASEGT. The CDR3 runs to 14 residues. V lost 6 bases, J lost 7 bases, and 15 bases lay in between. The DNA of the CDR3 is TGTGCCAGCAGATTCCGGACAAACAGTGAAAAACTGTTTTTT. As protein: CASRFRTNSEKLFF.

The V call is TRBV20-1, the J call TRBJ1-3; a possible D gene is TRBD1 (5 bases). The ends were cut back, 2 bases at V and 4 bases at J, with 12 bases in the middle. The V gene's germline CDR1 is DFQATT and CDR2 SNEGSKA (reference sequence). This CDR3 has 14 amino acids. In nucleotides, the CDR3 is TGCAGTGCTAGACCAGGGATCGCGGGAAACACCATATATTTT. It specifies CSARPGIAGNTIYF.

This clonotype was seen a few times. This chain joins TRBV9 and TRBJ2-1, with TRBD2 matching 7 bases. Trimming took 4 bases from V and 9 from J; bases not matched to a gene: 13. The CDR3 runs 15 residues. Germline V gene sequence: CDR1 SGDLS, CDR2 YYNGEE. The CDR3 spells CASSPSETSASEQFF. The CDR3 coding sequence is TGTGCCAGCAGCCCCAGTGAAACTAGCGCATCTGAGCAGTTCTTC.

The chain is built from TRBV4-3 and TRBJ2-2; a weak D match, TRBD1 (6 bases). V dropped 0 bases and J dropped 5 bases, with 13 bases sitting between them. The CDR3 has 16 residues. Germline V gene data show CDR1 as LGHNA and CDR2 as YSLEER. Here the CDR3 reads CASSQDWGPGTGELFF. The CDR3 bases are TGCGCCAGCAGCCAAGATTGGGGGCCGGGGACCGGGGAGCTGTTTTTT.

This clonotype was found many times. The V call is TRBV12-3 or TRBV12-4, the J call TRBJ2-1; D remains ambiguous. The V gene lost 4 bases and the J gene lost 5 bases, with 15 bases spanning the gap. The CDR3 totals 15 residues. CDR3 bases: TGTGCCAGCAGTTCCCGGACGAATGGGGACAATGAGCAGTTCTTC. Translated, it gives CASSSRTNGDNEQFF.

Many counts were recorded for this clonotype. The genes are TRBV20-1 and TRBJ1-3; no clear D. The CDR3 covers 13 residues. Trimming removed 4 bases from V and 1 base from J, with 8 bases in between. Per the germline V gene, CDR1 is DFQATT and CDR2 is SNEGSKA (reference sequence). The DNA of the CDR3 is TGCAGTGCTACCCCCGGGTCTGGAAACACCATATATTTT. Translation gives CSATPGSGNTIYF.

The CDR3 region is CSASGQGAYGYTF. CDR3 nucleotide sequence: TGCAGTGCTAGCGGGCAGGGGGCGTACGGCTACACCTTC. The chain couples TRBV20-1 to TRBJ1-2; 8 nucleotides agree with TRBD1. The CDR3 spans 13 residues. Germline trimming cut 3 bases from V and 8 bases from J; bases unmatched to any gene: 8. Germline loops: CDR1 DFQATT, CDR2 SNEGSKA (reference sequence).

At least ten counts were recorded for this clonotype. This chain joins TRBV20-1 and TRBJ2-3, with a possible D match to TRBD1 (5 bases). V was pared by 6 bases and J by 4 bases, with 14 bases between. The CDR3 loop spans 13 amino acids. Germline V gene lookup returns CDR1 DFQATT and CDR2 SNEGSKA (reference sequence). The DNA for the CDR3 is TGCAGTGCGCACACCCGCAGGGCAGATACGCAGTATTTT. It is translated as CSAHTRRADTQYF.

This clonotype was seen at least ten times. The genes are TRBV24-1 and TRBJ2-3; D is uncertain. Germline loops: CDR1 KGHDR, CDR2 SFDVKD. Trimming removed 1 base at V and 5 bases at J, with 18 bases between. This CDR3 contains 17 residues. The CDR3 DNA sequence: TGTGCCACCAGTGATTTCCGGGCGGCCCACGAGGAAGATACGCAGTATTTT. Amino acids: CATSDFRAAHEEDTQYF.

This clonotype has just a few counts. The chain links TRBV4-2 to TRBJ2-1; TRBD2 agrees at 9 bases. The CDR3 is 16 residues long. Losses at the gene ends were 1 base for V and 3 bases for J; bases not matched to a gene: 4. Germline V gene sequence: CDR1 LGHNA, CDR2 YNFKEQ. The CDR3 spells CASSQVATSGYNEQFF. In nucleotides, the CDR3 is TGTGCCAGCAGCCAAGTGGCGACTAGCGGCTACAATGAGCAGTTCTTC.

The chain links TRBV2 to TRBJ1-2; D perhaps matches TRBD1 (5 bases). Trimming removed 7 bases from V and 1 base from J, with 16 bases in between. There are 15 residues in the CDR3. The germline CDR1 and CDR2 sequences are SNHLY and FYNNEI. CDR3 in amino acids: CASKTTDVVNYGYTF. The CDR3 nucleotides are TGTGCCAGCAAAACGACAGATGTAGTTAACTATGGCTACACCTTC.

The table lists this clonotype with a few counts. The V gene is TRBV10-3, the J gene TRBJ2-3; 7 nucleotides match TRBD1. The CDR3 has 15 residues. V trimming: 5 bases; J trimming: 4 bases; junction bases outside the gene matches: 9. From germline, CDR1 is ENHRY and CDR2 SYGVKD. The CDR3 coding sequence is TGTGCCATCAGTCCACAGGGAAGGGGGCCAGATACGCAGTATTTT. Its protein product is CAISPQGRGPDTQYF.